The 22 T cell receptor beta chains below were found in one sample sequenced in a study of T-cell reconstitution after alpha-beta-depleted transplantation in children. This sample's TCRbeta library carried unique molecular identifier barcodes. MiXCR, run by TCRdb on the PCR reads, gives a single entry per CDR3 protein. The top ten clones hold about 6% of a sample with some 530,000 distinct CDR3 sequences, approximately 12% of them seen once. Here the sequenced sample was PBMCs from the stem cell graft donor, taken from the stem cell graft. These receptors were taken from a human donor who donated a stem cell graft to a child with combined immunodeficiency.

This clonotype was detected many times. CDR3 in DNA: TGCGCCAGCAGCTTTGACAGAACCTACGAGCAGTACTTC. Residues: CASSFDRTYEQYF. The chain is built from TRBV5-1 and TRBJ2-7; D is possibly TRBD1 (5 bases). Germline CDR1 and CDR2: SGHRS and YFSETQ. The V and J ends lost 2 bases and 2 bases respectively, with 8 bases between them. The CDR3 is made up of 13 amino acids.

This clonotype was recorded many times. V usage is TRBV6-5 and J usage is TRBJ2-2; tentative D call: TRBD2 (7 bases). Germline CDR1 reads MNHEY; CDR2 reads SVGAGI. CDR3 size: 19 residues. V gave up 0 bases and J gave up 0 bases, with 17 bases separating them. The CDR3 sequence is CASSYSTRGGRPNTGELFF. CDR3 in DNA: TGTGCCAGCAGTTACTCGACTAGGGGGGGCAGACCGAACACCGGGGAGCTGTTTTTT.

This clonotype was recorded a few times. The gene calls are TRBV6-2 or TRBV6-3 and TRBJ2-1, with a tentative D call TRBD2 (6 bases). Deletions cut 7 bases from V and 8 bases from J, with 18 bases between. Germline values: CDR1 MNHEY, CDR2 SVGEGT. This CDR3 is built from 14 residues. CDR3 amino acids: CASTPLAGGHEQFF. The CDR3 DNA sequence: TGTGCCAGCACCCCCCTGGCCGGAGGGCATGAGCAGTTCTTC.

This clonotype appeared a few times. The rearrangement joins TRBV7-9 to TRBJ2-1, with 10 positions matching TRBD2. The junction had 1 base not matched to a gene; V was cut back by 2 bases and J by 6 bases. This CDR3 has 14 amino acids. CDR1 SEHNR and CDR2 FQNEAQ come from the germline V gene (reference sequence). This CDR3 is CASSLTSGINEQFF. The CDR3 DNA follows: TGTGCCAGCAGCTTAACTAGCGGGATCAATGAGCAGTTCTTC.

This clonotype was found many times. The chain couples TRBV20-1 to TRBJ1-2, with D perhaps TRBD1 (6 bases). The CDR3 totals 13 residues. Germline V gives CDR1 DFQATT, CDR2 SNEGSKA (reference sequence). V was clipped by 4 bases and J by 5 bases, with 14 bases between them. Here the CDR3 reads CSATKGGEYGYTF. In nucleotides, the CDR3 is TGCAGTGCTACTAAGGGGGGAGAGTATGGCTACACCTTC.

This clonotype was observed many times. The CDR3 spells CASSLRSRNTEAFF. The DNA of the CDR3 is TGTGCCAGCAGCTTACGATCAAGGAACACTGAAGCTTTCTTT. This chain joins TRBV7-2 and TRBJ1-1; D is uncertain. The V gene lost 2 bases and the J gene lost 1 base, with 8 bases spanning the gap. The CDR3 sequence is 14 residues long. Germline-derived CDR1 and CDR2 are SGHTA and FQGNSA.

This clonotype was counted a few times. This chain uses TRBV10-2 with TRBJ1-1; the match to TRBD1 covers 11 bases. In germline, CDR1 is WSHSY, CDR2 SAAADI. This CDR3 contains 15 residues. V lost 7 bases to trimming and J lost 3 bases; unmatched junction nucleotides: 7. CDR3 DNA: TGCGCCAGCACCCAAGGACAGGGGGCTTACACTGAAGCTTTCTTT. Its protein is CASTQGQGAYTEAFF.

The CDR3 bases are TGTGCCAGCAGTGAATATTTCGGGACCTCTGGCTACACCTTC. Protein product: CASSEYFGTSGYTF. The chain links TRBV25-1 to TRBJ1-2, with D maybe TRBD1 (5 bases). CDR3 size: 14 residues. V lost 0 bases, J lost 7 bases, and 12 bases lay in between. Germline V CDR1 and CDR2: MGHDK, SYGVNS.

The chain has TRBV5-1 and TRBJ2-7, with D possibly TRBD1 on 5 matching bases. Germline CDR1 is SGHRS and CDR2 is YFSETQ. This CDR3 has 14 residues. Trimming pared 0 bases from V and 3 bases from J, leaving 10 bases between. CDR3 DNA: TGCGCCAGCAGCTTGGGACAGTTTGTCTACGAGCAGTACTTC. Its protein product is CASSLGQFVYEQYF.

This clonotype occurred a few times. The genes are TRBV12-3 or TRBV12-4 and TRBJ2-2; 10 nucleotides match TRBD1. Germline trimming cut 6 bases from V and 6 bases from J; bases unmatched to any gene: 10. The length of the CDR3 is 16 residues. This chain's CDR3 is CASRSRQGAIPGELFF. As DNA, the CDR3 is TGTGCCAGCAGATCGAGACAGGGGGCTATTCCCGGGGAGCTGTTTTTT.

In its sample, this clonotype was seen a few times. V and J are TRBV7-9 and TRBJ1-5; D remains unclear. V gave up 5 bases and J gave up 7 bases, with 12 bases separating them. In germline, CDR1 is SEHNR, CDR2 FQNEAQ (reference sequence). The CDR3 is 13 amino acids. CDR3 residues: CASSPGNLQPQHF. The CDR3 DNA sequence: TGTGCCAGCAGCCCGGGGAACTTACAGCCCCAGCATTTT.

This clonotype was seen many times. The chain has TRBV20-1 and TRBJ2-5; D is tentatively TRBD1 or TRBD2 (6 bases each). The germline V and J ends were trimmed by 0 bases and 5 bases, with 16 bases remaining between them. Germline V CDR1 and CDR2: DFQATT, SNEGSKA (reference sequence). CDR3 length: 15 residues. CDR3 DNA sequence: TGCAGTGCTAGAGATAGGGCTAGGGGGGTGGAGACCCAGTACTTC. Translating gives CSARDRARGVETQYF.

This chain joins TRBV11-2 and TRBJ2-1, with 10 bases lining up with TRBD2. Trimming cost V 4 bases and J 11 bases; bases outside gene matches: 5. The CDR3 runs 13 residues. Germline loops: CDR1 SGHAT, CDR2 FQNNGV. CDR3 coding DNA: TGTGCCAGCAGCTATGGGACTAGCGTTAAGCAGTTCTTC. This gives the protein CASSYGTSVKQFF.

The genes are TRBV12-3 or TRBV12-4 and TRBJ2-4; 7 bases fit TRBD2. The length of the CDR3 is 13 residues. V dropped 4 bases and J dropped 8; count of bases not matched to a gene: 5. The CDR3: CASSSGLKDIQYF. As DNA, the CDR3 is TGTGCCAGCAGTTCGGGACTAAAGGACATTCAGTACTTC.

This clonotype showed up just a few times. The V gene is TRBV7-8, the J gene TRBJ2-7, with D possibly TRBD1 on 7 matching bases. CDR3 length: 12 residues. V shed 5 bases and J shed 7 bases, with 12 bases lying between them. Germline V gene sequence: CDR1 SGHVS, CDR2 FQNEAQ. Here the CDR3 DNA reads TGTGCCAGCAGCCAGGGGGGTCAGGAGCAGTACTTC. Translating gives CASSQGGQEQYF.

This clonotype came up many times. The chain uses TRBV24-1 and TRBJ2-5; D not certain. Between the trimmed V and J ends, which lost 6 bases and 3 bases, there was a span of 16 bases. CDR1 and CDR2 from the germline V gene are KGHDR and SFDVKD. CDR3 length equals 15 residues. The CDR3 nucleotides read TGTGCCACCAGTCGAACAACTCTATGGGAAGAGACCCAGTACTTC. It translates to CATSRTTLWEETQYF.

This clonotype came up a few times. The chain has TRBV29-1 and TRBJ2-7, with a weak D call TRBD2 (5 bases). Germline V gives CDR1 SQVTM, CDR2 ANQGSEA. Trimming removed 7 bases at V and 2 bases at J, with 15 bases between. CDR3 length: 13 amino acids. In DNA, the CDR3 is TGCAGCGCATCTTCCGGGATTACCTACGAGCAGTACTTC. Its protein product is CSASSGITYEQYF.

This rearrangement joins TRBV20-1 to TRBJ2-4; D remains unclear. Germline lookup yields CDR1 DFQATT and CDR2 SNEGSKA (reference sequence). V shed 1 base and J shed 0 bases, with 25 bases lying between them. The CDR3 runs 20 residues. The chain's CDR3 is CSARGRVGSTAVIAKNIQYF. The CDR3 DNA is TGCAGTGCTAGAGGAAGAGTGGGGTCGACGGCGGTTATAGCCAAAAACATTCAGTACTTC.

The chain couples TRBV27 to TRBJ2-1; D gene ambiguous. Deletions cut 6 bases from V and 7 bases from J, with 13 bases between. This CDR3 comprises 13 residues. The germline V gene encodes CDR1 MNHEY and CDR2 SMNVEV (reference sequence). This CDR3 is CASSPTLTNEQFF. As DNA, the CDR3 is TGTGCCAGCAGCCCAACGCTCACGAATGAGCAGTTCTTC.

This clonotype was seen ten or more times. The chain combines TRBV7-9 with TRBJ2-7, with a weak D call TRBD1 (6 bases). Trimming stripped 2 bases from V and 1 base from J, with 12 bases between. Germline values: CDR1 SEHNR, CDR2 FQNEAQ (reference sequence). This CDR3 has 15 residues. CDR3 protein: CASSLRGHLSYEQYF. The CDR3 coding sequence is TGTGCCAGCAGCTTAAGGGGACATCTTTCCTACGAGCAGTACTTC.

This clonotype was seen more than once but under ten times. V and J are TRBV9 and TRBJ1-5, with 8 bases lining up with TRBD1. CDR1 is SGDLS, CDR2 YYNGEE, per germline. This CDR3 has 15 amino acids. The trim removed 3 bases at V and 7 bases at J, leaving 9 bases unmatched. CDR3 protein: CASSAHGQGGQPQHF. The CDR3 nucleotides read TGTGCCAGCAGCGCCCACGGACAGGGAGGACAGCCCCAGCATTTT.

In this sample, this clonotype turned up a few times. J is TRBJ2-4 and V is TRBV7-8, with a tentative D call TRBD2 (6 bases). This CDR3 is 18 amino acids long. Germline values: CDR1 SGHVS, CDR2 FQNEAQ. V lost 5 bases and J lost 8, with 28 bases in between. In DNA, the CDR3 is TGTGCCAGCAGCACGTCCCCTGGGACTTACGAGAGGGTGGACATTCAGTACTTC. It translates to CASSTSPGTYERVDIQYF.